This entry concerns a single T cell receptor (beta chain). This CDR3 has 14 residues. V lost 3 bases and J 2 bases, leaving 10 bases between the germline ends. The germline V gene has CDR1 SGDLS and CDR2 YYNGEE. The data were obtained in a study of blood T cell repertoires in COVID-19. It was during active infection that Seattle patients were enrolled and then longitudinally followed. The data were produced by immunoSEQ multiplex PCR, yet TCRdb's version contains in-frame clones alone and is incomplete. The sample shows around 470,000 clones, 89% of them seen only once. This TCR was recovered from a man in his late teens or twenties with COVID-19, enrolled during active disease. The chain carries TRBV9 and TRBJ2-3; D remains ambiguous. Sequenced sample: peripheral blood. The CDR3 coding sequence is TGTGCCAGCAGCGGCCGGGTCCCCACAGATACGCAGTATTTT. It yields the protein CASSGRVPTDTQYF.